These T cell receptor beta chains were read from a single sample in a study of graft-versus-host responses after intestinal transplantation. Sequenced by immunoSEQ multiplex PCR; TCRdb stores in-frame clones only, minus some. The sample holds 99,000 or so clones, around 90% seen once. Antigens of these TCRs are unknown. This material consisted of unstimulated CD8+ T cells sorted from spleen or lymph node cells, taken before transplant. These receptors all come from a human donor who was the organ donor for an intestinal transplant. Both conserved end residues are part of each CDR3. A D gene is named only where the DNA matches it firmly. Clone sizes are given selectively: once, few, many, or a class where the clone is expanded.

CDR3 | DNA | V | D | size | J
CASSFPNRTLSNQPQHF | TGTGCCAGCAGTTTCCCAAACAGGACCCTTAGCAATCAGCCCCAGCATTTT | TRBV27 | NA | NA | TRBJ1-5
CASSSGLAGGGETQYF | TGTGCCAGCAGCTCGGGACTAGCGGGGGGAGGTGAGACCCAGTACTTC | TRBV7-3 | TRBD2 | NA | TRBJ2-5
CASNQKGQSYEQYF | TGTGCCAGCAACCAAAAGGGACAGAGCTACGAGCAGTACTTC | TRBV9 | TRBD1 | NA | TRBJ2-7
CASSLDRPGNSPLHF | TGCGCCAGCAGCTTAGACCGGCCGGGGAATTCACCCCTCCACTTT | TRBV10-1 | NA | once | TRBJ1-6
CASSFSGPGTYNEQFF | TGTGCCAGCAGTTTCAGTGGTCCGGGTACCTACAATGAGCAGTTCTTC | TRBV28 | NA | NA | TRBJ2-1
CATYLPFGTGESNYGYTF | TGTGCCACCTATCTTCCCTTTGGGACAGGGGAATCCAACTATGGCTACACCTTC | TRBV28 | TRBD1 | NA | TRBJ1-2
CASSLGTSGSRYEQYF | TGTGCCAGCAGCTTGGGTACTAGCGGGAGTCGGTACGAGCAGTACTTC | TRBV5-4 | TRBD2 | once | TRBJ2-7
CASSQPPGQNTEAFF | TGTGCCAGCAGCCAACCTCCGGGACAGAACACTGAAGCTTTCTTT | TRBV4-2 | NA | NA | TRBJ1-1
CASLGRDTGELFF | TGTGCCAGCTTAGGTCGGGATACCGGGGAGCTGTTTTTT | TRBV6-1 | NA | NA | TRBJ2-2
CASSLVGTGIWGYTF | TGCGCCAGCAGCTTGGTAGGGACAGGGATCTGGGGCTACACCTTC | TRBV5-1 | TRBD1 | NA | TRBJ1-2
CASSPQVLRTGDSYGYTF | TGTGCCAGCAGCCCCCAAGTGCTTCGGACAGGGGATTCCTATGGCTACACCTTC | TRBV28 | TRBD1 | NA | TRBJ1-2
CATRPDRGLNSPLHF | TGTGCCACCAGACCTGACAGGGGGCTTAATTCACCCCTCCACTTT | TRBV15 | TRBD1 | NA | TRBJ1-6
CASSDPWRRPYGYTF | TGTGCCAGCAGTGATCCGTGGAGACGGCCGTATGGCTACACCTTC | TRBV28 | NA | NA | TRBJ1-2
CASSEFEGGAIEQYF | TGTGCCAGCAGCGAGTTCGAGGGGGGGGCCATCGAGCAGTACTTC | TRBV6-1 | NA | NA | TRBJ2-7
CASTPTGAEQYF | TGTGCCAGCACCCCGACAGGGGCCGAGCAGTACTTC | TRBV7-8 | TRBD1 | NA | TRBJ2-7
CASSSPQGVEQYF | TGTGCCAGCAGCTCCCCACAGGGGGTCGAGCAGTACTTC | TRBV5-4 | TRBD1 | few | TRBJ2-7
CSVERPDRGGQPQHF | TGCAGCGTTGAAAGGCCGGACAGGGGGGGTCAGCCCCAGCATTTT | TRBV29-1 | TRBD1 | NA | TRBJ1-5
CASSQAGGYSVTSPLHF | TGCGCCAGCAGCCAAGCGGGCGGGTATTCAGTCACTTCACCCCTCCACTTT | TRBV4-1 | NA | few | TRBJ1-6
CASTATFKRLGNEKLFF | TGTGCCAGCACCGCCACTTTCAAACGGCTCGGGAATGAAAAACTGTTTTTT | TRBV7-9 | NA | once | TRBJ1-4
CATEGAALGSTQYF | TGTGCCACCGAAGGGGCCGCCTTAGGGTCGACCCAGTACTTC | TRBV21-1 | NA | NA | TRBJ2-5
CASSQDQWGRGNTEAFF | TGTGCCAGCAGCCAAGATCAATGGGGTAGGGGAAACACTGAAGCTTTCTTT | TRBV4-2 | NA | NA | TRBJ1-1
CASSPLAGINTGELFF | TGTGCCAGTAGTCCTCTAGCGGGGATAAACACCGGGGAGCTGTTTTTT | TRBV19 | TRBD2 | NA | TRBJ2-2
CASSLFPTYEQYF | TGTGCCAGCAGTTTATTTCCAACCTACGAGCAGTACTTC | TRBV28 | NA | NA | TRBJ2-7
CASSDWTGPYTGELFF | TGTGCCAGCAGCGACTGGACAGGGCCCTACACCGGGGAGCTGTTTTTT | TRBV7-3 | TRBD1 | once | TRBJ2-2
CASRGLFTQYF | TGTGCCAGCAGGGGGCTGTTTACGCAGTATTTT | TRBV7-2 | NA | NA | TRBJ2-3
CSATGQSNYGYTF | TGCAGCGCCACTGGACAGTCTAACTATGGCTACACCTTC | TRBV29-1 | NA | NA | TRBJ1-2
CASSPGWAPYNEQFF | TGTGCCAGCTCACCAGGGTGGGCCCCCTACAATGAGCAGTTCTTC | TRBV18 | NA | once | TRBJ2-1
CASSHRDSTGELFF | TGTGCCAGCAGCCACAGGGACAGCACCGGGGAGCTGTTTTTT | TRBV6-6 | TRBD1 | NA | TRBJ2-2
CAWSAGETQYF | TGTGCCTGGAGTGCAGGAGAGACCCAGTACTTC | TRBV30 | NA | NA | TRBJ2-5
CASSLVSGANTGELFF | TGTGCCAGCAGCTTAGTCAGCGGGGCGAACACCGGGGAGCTGTTTTTT | TRBV13 | TRBD2 | NA | TRBJ2-2
CATQGTGINTEAFF | TGTGCCACTCAAGGGACAGGGATCAACACTGAAGCTTTCTTT | TRBV19 | TRBD1 | NA | TRBJ1-1
CASVRGATGGWYEQYF | TGCGCCAGCGTCAGGGGGGCTACAGGGGGCTGGTACGAGCAGTACTTC | TRBV5-1 | TRBD1 | NA | TRBJ2-7
CAWSVTSGSETQYF | TGTGCCTGGAGTGTAACTAGCGGGAGTGAGACCCAGTACTTC | TRBV30 | TRBD2 | NA | TRBJ2-5
CATHYSLGQMNTGELFF | TGTGCCACCCATTATTCTCTGGGACAGATGAACACCGGGGAGCTGTTTTTT | TRBV2 | TRBD1 | NA | TRBJ2-2
CASSFGTLTRDEQYF | TGTGCCAGCAGCTTTGGAACTCTCACCAGGGACGAGCAGTACTTC | TRBV7-9 | NA | NA | TRBJ2-7
CASSKWVGSISADTQYF | TGTGCCAGCAGTAAGTGGGTCGGGAGTATAAGTGCAGATACGCAGTATTTT | TRBV27 | NA | NA | TRBJ2-3
CASSLDPVRDSILEQYF | TGTGCCAGCAGCTTAGATCCGGTCCGGGACAGCATTCTGGAGCAGTACTTC | TRBV11-2 | TRBD1 | NA | TRBJ2-5
CASSLASRGIEETQYF | TGTGCCAGCAGCTTAGCGTCAAGGGGGATAGAAGAGACCCAGTACTTC | TRBV7-2 | NA | NA | TRBJ2-5
CATSRDWAQLYTGELFF | TGTGCCACCAGCAGAGATTGGGCACAGCTTTACACCGGGGAGCTGTTTTTT | TRBV15 | NA | NA | TRBJ2-2
CASSYSGDSYEQYF | TGTGCCAGCAGTTACAGCGGAGATTCCTACGAGCAGTACTTC | TRBV6-5 | NA | NA | TRBJ2-7
CALLGQSSYNEQFF | TGTGCCCTACTGGGACAGAGCTCCTACAATGAGCAGTTCTTC | TRBV6-4 | TRBD1 | NA | TRBJ2-1
CASSPDNYGYTF | TGTGCCAGCAGCCCAGATAACTATGGCTACACCTTC | TRBV7-8 | NA | once | TRBJ1-2
CASSLFAVETQYF | TGCGCCAGCAGCTTGTTCGCGGTAGAGACCCAGTACTTC | TRBV5-1 | NA | NA | TRBJ2-5
CASSYSIGQGTNEQFF | TGTGCCAGCAGTTACTCGATAGGGCAGGGCACGAATGAGCAGTTCTTC | TRBV6-6 | NA | NA | TRBJ2-1
CASSDLGTGKLGWMETQYF | TGCGCCAGCAGTGATCTCGGGACAGGCAAATTAGGATGGATGGAGACCCAGTACTTC | TRBV10-2 | TRBD1 | NA | TRBJ2-5
CAWSALPPYYGYTF | TGTGCCTGGAGTGCCCTACCACCTTACTATGGCTACACCTTC | TRBV30 | NA | few | TRBJ1-2
CASSRTRDFSYEQYF | TGTGCCAGCAGCCGAACCCGGGACTTTTCCTACGAGCAGTACTTC | TRBV14 | NA | NA | TRBJ2-7
CASSFLITRGEGYGYTF | TGTGCCAGCAGCTTCCTAATTACGAGAGGAGAAGGCTATGGCTACACCTTC | TRBV7-9 | NA | NA | TRBJ1-2
CASSLREQETQYF | TGTGCCAGCAGCTTACGGGAACAAGAGACCCAGTACTTC | TRBV13 | NA | NA | TRBJ2-5